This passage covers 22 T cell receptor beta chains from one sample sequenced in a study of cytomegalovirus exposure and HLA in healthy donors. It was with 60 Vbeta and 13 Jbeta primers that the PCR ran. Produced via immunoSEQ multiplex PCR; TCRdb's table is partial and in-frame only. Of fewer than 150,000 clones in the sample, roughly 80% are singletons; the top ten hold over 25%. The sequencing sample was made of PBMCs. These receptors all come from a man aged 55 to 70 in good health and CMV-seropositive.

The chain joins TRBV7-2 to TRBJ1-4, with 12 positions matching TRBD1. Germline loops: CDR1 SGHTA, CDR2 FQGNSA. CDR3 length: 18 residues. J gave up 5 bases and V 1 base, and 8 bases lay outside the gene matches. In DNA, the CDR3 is TGTGCCAGCAGCTTAGTAGGAGGGACAGGGGGCTTAAATGAAAAACTGTTTTTT. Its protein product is CASSLVGGTGGLNEKLFF. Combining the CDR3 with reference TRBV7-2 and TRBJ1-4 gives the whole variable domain GAGVSQSPSNKVTEKGKDVELRCDPISGHTALYWYRQSLGQGLEFLIYFQGNSAPDKSGLPSDRFSAERTGGSVSTLTIQRTQQEDSAVYLCASSLVGGTGGLNEKLFFGSGTQLSVL.

CDR3 coding DNA: TGTGCCAGCTCACCACGGCGGGAGGACCTCCAGGAGCAGTACTTC. Encoded protein: CASSPRREDLQEQYF. The rearrangement joins TRBV18 to TRBJ2-7, with 8 nucleotides matching TRBD2. CDR3 length equals 15 residues. Unmatched junction bases numbered 9, after V lost 1 base and J lost 7 bases. CDR1 and CDR2 (germline): KGHSH, LQKENI.

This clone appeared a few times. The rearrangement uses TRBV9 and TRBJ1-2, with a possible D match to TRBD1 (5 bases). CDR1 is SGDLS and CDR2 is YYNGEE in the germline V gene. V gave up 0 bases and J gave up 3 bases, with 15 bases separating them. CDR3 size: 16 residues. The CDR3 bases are TGTGCCAGCAGCGTAGGGGGGGGGAGAGTGGACTATGGCTACACCTTC. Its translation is CASSVGGGRVDYGYTF. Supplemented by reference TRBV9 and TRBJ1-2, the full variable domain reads DSGVTQTPKHLITATGQRVTLRCSPRSGDLSVYWYQQSLDQGLQFLIQYYNGEERAKGNILERFSAQQFPDLHSELNLSSLELGDSALYFCASSVGGGRVDYGYTFGSGTRLTVV.

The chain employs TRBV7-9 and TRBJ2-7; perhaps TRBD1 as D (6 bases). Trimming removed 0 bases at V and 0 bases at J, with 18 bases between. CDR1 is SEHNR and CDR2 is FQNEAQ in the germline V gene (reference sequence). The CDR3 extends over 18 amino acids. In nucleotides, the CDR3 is TGTGCCAGCAGCTTAGCCTCCCTGACAGGAAAGAGCTCCTACGAGCAGTACTTC. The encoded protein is CASSLASLTGKSSYEQYF. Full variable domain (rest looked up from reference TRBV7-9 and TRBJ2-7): DTGVSQNPRHKITKRGQNVTFRCDPISEHNRLYWYRQTLGQGPEFLTYFQNEAQLEKSRLLSDRFSAERPKGSFSTLEIQRTEQGDSAMYLCASSLASLTGKSSYEQYFGPGTRLTVT.

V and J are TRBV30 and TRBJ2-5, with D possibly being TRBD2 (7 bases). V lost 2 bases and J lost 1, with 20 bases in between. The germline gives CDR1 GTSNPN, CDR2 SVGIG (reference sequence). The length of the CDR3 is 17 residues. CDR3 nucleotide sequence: TGTGCCTGGAGTAGGGGGTCAAGCGGGGTAGGCCAAGAGACCCAGTACTTC. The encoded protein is CAWSRGSSGVGQETQYF.

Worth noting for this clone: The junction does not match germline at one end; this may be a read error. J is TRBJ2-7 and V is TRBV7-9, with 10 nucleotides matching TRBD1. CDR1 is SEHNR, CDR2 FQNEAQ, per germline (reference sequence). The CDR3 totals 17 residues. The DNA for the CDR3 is TGTTCCAGCAGCTCGGCGGGACAGGGGTCCACCGGGTACGAGCAGTACTTC. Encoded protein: CSSSSAGQGSTGYEQYF.

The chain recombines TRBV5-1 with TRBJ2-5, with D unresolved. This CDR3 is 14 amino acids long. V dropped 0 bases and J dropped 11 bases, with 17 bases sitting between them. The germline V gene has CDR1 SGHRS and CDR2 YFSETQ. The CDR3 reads CASSLVVPALDQYF. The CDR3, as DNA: TGCGCCAGCAGCTTGGTTGTCCCCGCCCTAGATCAGTACTTC.

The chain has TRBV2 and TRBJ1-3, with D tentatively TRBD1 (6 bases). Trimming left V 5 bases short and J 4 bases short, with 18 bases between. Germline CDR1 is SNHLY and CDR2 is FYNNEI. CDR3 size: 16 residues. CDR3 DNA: TGTGCCAGCAGTTTGGCCCCCACAGGGCTGGGAAACACCATATATTTT. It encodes CASSLAPTGLGNTIYF. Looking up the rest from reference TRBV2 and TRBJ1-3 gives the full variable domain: EPEVTQTPSHQVTQMGQEVILRCVPISNHLYFYWYRQILGQKVEFLVSFYNNEISEKSEIFDDQFSVERPDGSNFTLKIRSTKLEDSAMYFCASSLAPTGLGNTIYFGEGSWLTVV.

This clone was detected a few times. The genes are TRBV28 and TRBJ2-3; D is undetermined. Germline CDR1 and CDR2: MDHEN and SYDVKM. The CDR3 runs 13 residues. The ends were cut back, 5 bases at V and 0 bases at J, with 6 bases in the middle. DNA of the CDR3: TGTGCCAGCAGTGCGATTAGCACAGATACGCAGTATTTT. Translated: CASSAISTDTQYF. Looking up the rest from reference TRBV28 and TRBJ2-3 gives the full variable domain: DVKVTQSSRYLVKRTGEKVFLECVQDMDHENMFWYRQDPGLGLRLIYFSYDVKMKEKGDIPEGYSVSREKKERFSLILESASTNQTSMYLCASSAISTDTQYFGPGTRLTVL.

The CDR3 sequence: CAWKEGETQYF. The CDR3 region has the DNA TGTGCCTGGAAGGAGGGAGAGACCCAGTACTTC. J is TRBJ2-5 and V is TRBV30; tentative D call: TRBD2 (6 bases). Germline V gene lookup returns CDR1 GTSNPN and CDR2 SVGIG (reference sequence). V lost 4 bases, J lost 4 bases, and 7 bases lay in between. The CDR3 is 11 amino acids. Looking up the rest from reference TRBV30 and TRBJ2-5 gives the full variable domain: SQTIHQWPATLVQPVGSPLSLECTVEGTSNPNLYWYRQAAGRGLQLLFYSVGIGQISSEVPQNLSASRPQDRQFILSSKKLLLSDSGFYLCAWKEGETQYFGPGTRLLVL.

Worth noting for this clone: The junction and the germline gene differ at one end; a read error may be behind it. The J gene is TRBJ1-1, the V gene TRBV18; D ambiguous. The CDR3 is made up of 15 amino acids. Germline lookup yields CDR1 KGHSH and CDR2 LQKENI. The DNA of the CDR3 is TGTGCCAGCTCACCAAACGCCCCTTTGGGCACTGAAGTTTTCTTT. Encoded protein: CASSPNAPLGTEVFF.

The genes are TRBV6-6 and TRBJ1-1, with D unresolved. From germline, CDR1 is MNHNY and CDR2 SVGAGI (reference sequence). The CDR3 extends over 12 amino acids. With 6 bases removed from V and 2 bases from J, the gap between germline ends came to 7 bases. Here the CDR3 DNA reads TGTGCCAGCAGCCTTACTAACACTGAAGCTTTCTTT. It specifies CASSLTNTEAFF.

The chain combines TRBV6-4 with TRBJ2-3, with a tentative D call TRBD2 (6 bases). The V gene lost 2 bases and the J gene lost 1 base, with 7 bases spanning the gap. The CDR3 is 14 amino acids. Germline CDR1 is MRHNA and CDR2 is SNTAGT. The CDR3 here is CASSDGGGTDTQYF. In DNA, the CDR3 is TGTGCCAGCAGTGACGGCGGGGGCACAGATACGCAGTATTTT.

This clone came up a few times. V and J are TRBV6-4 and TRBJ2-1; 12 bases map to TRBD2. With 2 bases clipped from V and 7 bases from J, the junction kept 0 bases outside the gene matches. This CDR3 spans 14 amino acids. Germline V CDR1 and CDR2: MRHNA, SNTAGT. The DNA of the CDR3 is TGTGCCAGCAGTGACGGACTAGCGGGAAATGAGCAGTTCTTC. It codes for CASSDGLAGNEQFF.

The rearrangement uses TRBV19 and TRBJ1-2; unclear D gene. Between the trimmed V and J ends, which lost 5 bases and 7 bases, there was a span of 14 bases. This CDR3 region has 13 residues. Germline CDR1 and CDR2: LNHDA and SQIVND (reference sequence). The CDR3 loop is CASSSGDWGGYTF. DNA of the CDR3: TGTGCCAGTAGTTCGGGAGACTGGGGTGGCTACACCTTC.

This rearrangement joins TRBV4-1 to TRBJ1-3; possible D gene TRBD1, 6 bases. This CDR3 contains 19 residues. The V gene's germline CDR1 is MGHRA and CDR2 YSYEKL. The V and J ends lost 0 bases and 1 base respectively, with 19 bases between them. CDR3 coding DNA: TGCGCCAGCAGCCAAGATCCAATTTTTCAGGGGTTATCTGGAAACACCATATATTTT. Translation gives CASSQDPIFQGLSGNTIYF.

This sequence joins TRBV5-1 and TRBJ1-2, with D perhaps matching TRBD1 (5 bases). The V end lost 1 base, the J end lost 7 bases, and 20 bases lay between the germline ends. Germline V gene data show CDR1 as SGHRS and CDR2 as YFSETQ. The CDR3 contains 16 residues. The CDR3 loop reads CASSLIGGGPTGGYTF. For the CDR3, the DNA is TGCGCCAGCAGCTTGATCGGGGGAGGACCGACGGGTGGCTACACCTTC. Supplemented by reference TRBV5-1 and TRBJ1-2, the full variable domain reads KAGVTQTPRYLIKTRGQQVTLSCSPISGHRSVSWYQQTPGQGLQFLFEYFSETQRNKGNFPGRFSGRQFSNSRSEMNVSTLELGDSALYLCASSLIGGGPTGGYTFGSGTRLTVV.

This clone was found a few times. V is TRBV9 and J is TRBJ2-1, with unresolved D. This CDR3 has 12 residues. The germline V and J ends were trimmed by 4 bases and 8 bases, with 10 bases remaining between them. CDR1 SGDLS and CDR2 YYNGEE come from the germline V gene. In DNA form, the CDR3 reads TGTGCCAGCAGCCCGGGTTTGGATGAGCAGTTCTTC. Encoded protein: CASSPGLDEQFF.

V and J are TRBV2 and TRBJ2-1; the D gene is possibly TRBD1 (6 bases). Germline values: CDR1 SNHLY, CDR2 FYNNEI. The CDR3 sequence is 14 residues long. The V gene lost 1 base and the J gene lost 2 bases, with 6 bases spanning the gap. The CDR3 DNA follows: TGTGCCAGCAGTGAAGAGGGGGCCTACAATGAGCAGTTCTTC. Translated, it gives CASSEEGAYNEQFF.

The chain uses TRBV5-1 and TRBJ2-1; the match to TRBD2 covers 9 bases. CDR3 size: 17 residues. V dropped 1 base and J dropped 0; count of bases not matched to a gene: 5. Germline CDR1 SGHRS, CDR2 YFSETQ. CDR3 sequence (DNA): TGCGCCAGCAGCTTGTTAGCGGGAGAGAGCTCCTACAATGAGCAGTTCTTC. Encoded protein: CASSLLAGESSYNEQFF.

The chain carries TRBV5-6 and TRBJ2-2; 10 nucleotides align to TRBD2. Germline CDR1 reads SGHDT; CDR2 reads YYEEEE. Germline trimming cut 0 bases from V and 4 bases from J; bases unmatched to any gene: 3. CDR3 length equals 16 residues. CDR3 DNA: TGTGCCAGCAGCTTGGAACTAGCGGGATTCACCGGGGAGCTGTTTTTT. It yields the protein CASSLELAGFTGELFF.

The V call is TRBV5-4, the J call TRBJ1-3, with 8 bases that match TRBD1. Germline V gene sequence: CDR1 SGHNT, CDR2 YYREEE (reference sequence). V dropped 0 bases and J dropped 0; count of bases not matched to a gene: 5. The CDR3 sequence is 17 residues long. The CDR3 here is CASSLVRTGFSGNTIYF. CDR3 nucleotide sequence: TGTGCCAGCAGCTTGGTCCGGACAGGGTTCTCTGGAAACACCATATATTTT.